These 6 T cell receptor beta chains came from one sample sequenced in a study of CD8+CD57+ T cells in acquired aplastic anemia. Before being chosen for sequencing, patients had shown CD8+CD57+ cell expansion by flow cytometry. TCR beta VDJ and CDR3 profiling used genomic DNA as template. TCRdb re-called the reads through MiXCR, storing one row per CDR3 protein. Found here are more than 250,000 distinct CDR3 sequences, 65% to 90% of them singletons; the top ten hold 40% to 55%. Sequencing was done on a sample of sorted CD4+, CD8+, or CD8+CD57+ T cells (not recorded which) from PBMCs. All receptors come from a human donor with aplastic anemia.

This rearrangement joins TRBV9 to TRBJ2-5; a possible D gene is TRBD1 (7 bases). There are 16 residues in the CDR3. The V end was cut by 3 bases, the J end by 8 bases, with 23 bases between. From germline, CDR1 is SGDLS and CDR2 YYNGEE. The CDR3 DNA reads as TGTGCCAGCAGCGAGGGGGCCACACAGGGAGGAAACACCCAGTACTTC. It translates to CASSEGATQGGNTQYF.

The genes are TRBV5-6 and TRBJ1-2, with D possibly matching TRBD1 (6 bases). Trimming pared 2 bases from V and 3 bases from J, leaving 17 bases between. The germline CDR1 and CDR2 sequences are SGHDT and YYEEEE. The CDR3 is 16 amino acids. The CDR3 protein is CASSFGGGGLDYGYTF. CDR3 coding DNA: TGTGCCAGCAGCTTCGGCGGGGGGGGCTTGGACTATGGCTACACCTTC.

Points on this clonotype: At one of its ends the junction is not consistent with the germline gene, which may arise from a read error. The chain uses TRBV7-9 and TRBJ2-3; TRBD1 agrees at 8 bases. Germline V lookup: CDR1 SEHNR, CDR2 FQNEAQ (reference sequence). The length of the CDR3 is 14 residues. In DNA form, the CDR3 reads TGTGCCAGCAGCCTCGCGACAGGGGATGACACAGATACTTTT. It is translated as CASSLATGDDTDTF.

The chain links TRBV24-1 to TRBJ2-3; weak D call: TRBD1 (6 bases). The assigned J gene may be wrong: the sequence end matches TRBJ2-2 better. Germline V lookup: CDR1 KGHDR, CDR2 SFDVKD. The CDR3 extends over 13 amino acids. CDR3 nucleotide sequence: TGTGCCACCGTGGCCGGGGACACCGATAAGCTGTTTTTT. This translates into CATVAGDTDKLFF.

This clonotype was detected only once. The chain employs TRBV20-1 and TRBJ2-7, with unresolved D. CDR3 size: 14 residues. V gave up 2 bases and J gave up 4 bases, with 15 bases separating them. Germline CDR1 is DFQATT and CDR2 is SNEGSKA (reference sequence). CDR3 sequence reads: CSARPRDKKYEQYF. CDR3 DNA: TGCAGTGCTAGACCCAGAGACAAGAAATACGAGCAGTACTTC.

The J gene is TRBJ2-1, the V gene TRBV20-1; TRBD1 aligns across 7 bases. CDR1 and CDR2 (germline): DFQATT, SNEGSKA (reference sequence). The length of the CDR3 is 12 residues. Germline trimming cut 5 bases from V and 7 bases from J; bases unmatched to any gene: 5. This CDR3 reads CSAPTGWNEQFF. CDR3 bases: TGCAGTGCTCCGACAGGGTGGAATGAGCAGTTCTTC.